The present entry profiles one T cell receptor (beta chain) with its context. The data originate from a study of technical replicates of blood from a few donors. Trimming cost V 5 bases and J 4 bases; bases outside gene matches: 6. Germline lookup yields CDR1 SEHNR and CDR2 FQNEAQ (reference sequence). This CDR3 region has 15 residues. This table comes from immunoSEQ multiplex PCR, and its TCRdb copy is limited to in-frame clones, with some not included. Among more than 60,000 clones, 90% to 95% were seen once, and the ten largest hold over 0.4%. This chain links TRBV7-9 with TRBJ2-5; 11 bases match TRBD1. This clonotype was obtained from a human donor in good health. The sample comprised T cells isolated from PBMCs. The CDR3 reads CASSPSDRGRETQYF. The CDR3 DNA follows: TGTGCCAGCAGCCCGTCGGACAGGGGGCGAGAGACCCAGTACTTC. Based on the CDR3 plus reference TRBV7-9 and TRBJ2-5, the full variable domain is DTGVSQNPRHKITKRGQNVTFRCDPISEHNRLYWYRQTLGQGPEFLTYFQNEAQLEKSRLLSDRFSAERPKGSFSTLEIQRTEQGDSAMYLCASSPSDRGRETQYFGPGTRLLVL.